Below, one T cell receptor beta chain is given with its context. Its antigen is undetermined. Antigen-specific CD4+ T cells were first expanded with viral peptide pools by the ViraFEST assay and only then sequenced. Scientists isolated CD4+ T cells after a roughly ten-day culture period ended. Testing of the vaccine recipients showed negative nucleocapsid antibodies and no prior SARS-CoV-2 infection. A few million PBMC were placed in each well, which was supplemented with approximately 9.2 IU/ml IL-2 and about 10 ug/ml peptides. Half-medium replacement with IL-2 medium occurred on days 3 and 7. Only in-frame clones appear in the TCRdb table, and some are missing; sequencing was by immunoSEQ multiplex PCR. The sample holds tens of thousands of clones; roughly 80% are singletons and the top ten take 10% to 15%. The data stem from a study of vaccination effects on CD4 cells after COVID-19. Study-wide findings and caveats: Substantial clonal contraction characterized both infection- and vaccine-induced clones late after vaccination.

The germline gives CDR1 MDHEN, CDR2 SYDVKM. The J segment lost 4 bases and the V segment lost 5 bases, leaving 16 bases of the junction unmatched. This CDR3 region has 17 residues. This TCR was sampled from a human donor who received a COVID-19 vaccine. Sample: CD4+ T cells from PBMCs cultured with SARS-CoV-2 spike peptides, taken before COVID-19 vaccination. The rearrangement uses TRBV28 and TRBJ1-1, with TRBD1 matching 7 bases. The CDR3 nucleotides are TGTGCCAGCAGTCCCCTACCGACAGGGTTAGTTGCCACTGAAGCTTTCTTT. Its protein product is CASSPLPTGLVATEAFF.